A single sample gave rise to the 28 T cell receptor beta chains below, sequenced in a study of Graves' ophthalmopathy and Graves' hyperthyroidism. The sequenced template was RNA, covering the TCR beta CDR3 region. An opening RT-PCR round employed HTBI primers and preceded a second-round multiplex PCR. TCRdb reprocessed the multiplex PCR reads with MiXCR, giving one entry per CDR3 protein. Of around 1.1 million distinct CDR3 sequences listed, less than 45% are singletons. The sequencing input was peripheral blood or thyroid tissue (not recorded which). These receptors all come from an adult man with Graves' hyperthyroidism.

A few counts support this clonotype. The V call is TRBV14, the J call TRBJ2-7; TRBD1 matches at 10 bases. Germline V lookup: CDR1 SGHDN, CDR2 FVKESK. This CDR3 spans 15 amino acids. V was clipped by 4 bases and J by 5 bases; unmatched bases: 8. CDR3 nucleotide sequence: TGTGCCAGCAGCCGAGCTCCGGGACAGGGGCACGAGCAGTACTTC. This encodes CASSRAPGQGHEQYF.

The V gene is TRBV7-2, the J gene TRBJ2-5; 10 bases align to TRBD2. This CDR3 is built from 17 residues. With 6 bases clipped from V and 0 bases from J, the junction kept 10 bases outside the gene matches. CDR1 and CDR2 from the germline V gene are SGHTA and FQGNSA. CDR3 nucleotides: TGTGCCAGCAGTTCTTTACCGGGACTAGCGTACCAAGAGACCCAGTACTTC. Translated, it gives CASSSLPGLAYQETQYF.

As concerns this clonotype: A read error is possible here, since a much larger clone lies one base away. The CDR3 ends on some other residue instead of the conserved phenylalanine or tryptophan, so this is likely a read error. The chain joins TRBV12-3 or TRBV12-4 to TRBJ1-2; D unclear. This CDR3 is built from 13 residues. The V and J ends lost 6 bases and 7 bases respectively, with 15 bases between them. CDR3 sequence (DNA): TGTGCCAGCAGCTACGCGGGTGGCGGTGGCTACACCCTC. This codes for CASSYAGGGGYTL.

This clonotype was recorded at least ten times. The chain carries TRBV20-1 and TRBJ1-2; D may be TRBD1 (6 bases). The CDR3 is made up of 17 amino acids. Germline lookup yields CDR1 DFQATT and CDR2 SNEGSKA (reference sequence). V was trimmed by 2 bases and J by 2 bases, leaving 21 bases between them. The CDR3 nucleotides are TGCAGTGCTAGACCATTCGGACAGCCACTACCGAACTATGGCTACACCTTC. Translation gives CSARPFGQPLPNYGYTF.

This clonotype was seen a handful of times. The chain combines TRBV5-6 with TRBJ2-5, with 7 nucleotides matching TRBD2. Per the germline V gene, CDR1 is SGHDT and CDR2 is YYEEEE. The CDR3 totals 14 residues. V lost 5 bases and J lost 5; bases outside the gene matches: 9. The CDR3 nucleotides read TGTGCCAGCAGTAGGGAGGGCCGGGTGGAGACCCAGTACTTC. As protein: CASSREGRVETQYF.

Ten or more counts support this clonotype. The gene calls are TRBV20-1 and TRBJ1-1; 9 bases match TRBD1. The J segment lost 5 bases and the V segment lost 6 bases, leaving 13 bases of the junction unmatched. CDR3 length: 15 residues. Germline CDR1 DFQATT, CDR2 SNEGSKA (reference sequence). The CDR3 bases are TGCAGTGCCCCCGGTGGTGGGACAGGGCGTACTGAAGCTTTCTTT. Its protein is CSAPGGGTGRTEAFF.

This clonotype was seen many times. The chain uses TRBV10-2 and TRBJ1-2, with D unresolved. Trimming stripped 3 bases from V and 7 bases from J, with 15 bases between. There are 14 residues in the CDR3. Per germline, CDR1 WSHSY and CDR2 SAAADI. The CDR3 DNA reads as TGCGCCAGCAGTGACCCACTGGAGGGTGGTGGCTACACCTTC. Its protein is CASSDPLEGGGYTF.

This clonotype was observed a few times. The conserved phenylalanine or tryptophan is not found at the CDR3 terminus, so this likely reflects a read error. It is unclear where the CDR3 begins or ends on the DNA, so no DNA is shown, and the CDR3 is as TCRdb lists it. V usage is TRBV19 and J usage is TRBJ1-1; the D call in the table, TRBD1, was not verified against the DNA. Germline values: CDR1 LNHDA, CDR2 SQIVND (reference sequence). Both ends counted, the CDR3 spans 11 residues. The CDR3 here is CASSVDSWGNY.

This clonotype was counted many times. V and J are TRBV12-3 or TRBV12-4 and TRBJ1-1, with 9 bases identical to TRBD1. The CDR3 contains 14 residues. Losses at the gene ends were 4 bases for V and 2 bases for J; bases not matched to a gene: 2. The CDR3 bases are TGTGCCAGCAGTTACAGGGGGCTTAACACTGAAGCTTTCTTT. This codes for CASSYRGLNTEAFF.

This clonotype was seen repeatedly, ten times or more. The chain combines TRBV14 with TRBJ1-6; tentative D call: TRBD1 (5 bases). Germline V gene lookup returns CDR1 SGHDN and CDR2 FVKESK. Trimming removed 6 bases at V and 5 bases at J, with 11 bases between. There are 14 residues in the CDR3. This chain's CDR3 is CASSLGRNNSPLHF. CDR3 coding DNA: TGTGCCAGCAGTTTGGGGCGTAATAATTCACCCCTCCACTTT.

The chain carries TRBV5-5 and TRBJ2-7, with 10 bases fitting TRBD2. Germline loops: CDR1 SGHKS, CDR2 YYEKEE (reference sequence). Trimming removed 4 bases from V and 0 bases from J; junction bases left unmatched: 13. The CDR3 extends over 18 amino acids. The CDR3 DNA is TGTGCCAGCAGCGCAGGACTAGCGGCGCTTCCCTCCTCCTACGAGCAGTACTTC. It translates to CASSAGLAALPSSYEQYF.

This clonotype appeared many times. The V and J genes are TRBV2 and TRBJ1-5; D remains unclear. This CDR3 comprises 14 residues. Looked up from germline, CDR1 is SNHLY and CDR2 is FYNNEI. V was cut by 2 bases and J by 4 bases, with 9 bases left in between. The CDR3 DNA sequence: TGTGCCAGCAGTGAATCAGAACGAAATCAGCCCCAGCATTTT. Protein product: CASSESERNQPQHF.

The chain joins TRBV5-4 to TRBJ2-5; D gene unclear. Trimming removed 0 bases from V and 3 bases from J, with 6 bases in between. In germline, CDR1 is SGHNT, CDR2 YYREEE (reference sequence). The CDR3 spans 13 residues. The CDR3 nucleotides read TGTGCCAGCAGCTTGGTCAACAAAGAGACCCAGTACTTC. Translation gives CASSLVNKETQYF. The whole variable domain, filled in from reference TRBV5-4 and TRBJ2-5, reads ETGVTQSPTHLIKTRGQQVTLRCSSQSGHNTVSWYQQALGQGPQFIFQYYREEENGRGNFPPRFSGLQFPNYSSELNVNALELDDSALYLCASSLVNKETQYFGPGTRLLVL.

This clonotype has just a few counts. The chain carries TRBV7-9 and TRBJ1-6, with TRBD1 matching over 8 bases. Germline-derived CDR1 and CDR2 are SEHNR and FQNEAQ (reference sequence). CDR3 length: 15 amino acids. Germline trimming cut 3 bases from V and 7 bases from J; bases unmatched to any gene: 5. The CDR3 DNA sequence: TGTGCCAGCAGCTTCCAAAGGACAGGGAATTCACCCCTCCACTTT. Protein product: CASSFQRTGNSPLHF.

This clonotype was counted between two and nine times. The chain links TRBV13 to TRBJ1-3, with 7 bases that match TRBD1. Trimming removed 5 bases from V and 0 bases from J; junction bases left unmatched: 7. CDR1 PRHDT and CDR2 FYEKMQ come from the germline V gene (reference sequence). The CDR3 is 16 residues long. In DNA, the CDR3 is TGTGCCAGCAGCAAGACAAACAGGGGCTCTGGAAACACCATATATTTT. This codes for CASSKTNRGSGNTIYF.

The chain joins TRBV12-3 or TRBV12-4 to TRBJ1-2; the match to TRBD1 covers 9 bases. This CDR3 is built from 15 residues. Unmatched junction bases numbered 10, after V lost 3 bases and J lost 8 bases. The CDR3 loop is CASSLVGTGPDGYTF. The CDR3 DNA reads TGTGCCAGCAGTTTGGTCGGGACAGGGCCGGACGGCTACACCTTC.

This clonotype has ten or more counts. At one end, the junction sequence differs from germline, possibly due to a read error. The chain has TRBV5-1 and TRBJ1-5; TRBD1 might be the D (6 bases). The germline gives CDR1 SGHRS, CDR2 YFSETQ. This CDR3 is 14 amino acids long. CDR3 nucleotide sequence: TGTGCCAGCAGCAATCAGGGGATCAATCAGCCCCAGCATTTT. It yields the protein CASSNQGINQPQHF.

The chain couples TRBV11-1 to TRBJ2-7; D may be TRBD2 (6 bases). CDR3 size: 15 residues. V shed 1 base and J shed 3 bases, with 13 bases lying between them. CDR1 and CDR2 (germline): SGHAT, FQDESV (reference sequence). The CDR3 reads CASSLGTAGYYEQYF. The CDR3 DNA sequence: TGTGCCAGCAGCTTAGGTACTGCGGGATACTACGAGCAGTACTTC.

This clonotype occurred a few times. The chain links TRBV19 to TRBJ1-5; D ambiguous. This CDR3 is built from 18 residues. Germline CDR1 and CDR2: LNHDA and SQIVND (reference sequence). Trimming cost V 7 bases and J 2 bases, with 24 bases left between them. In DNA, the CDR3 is TGTGCCAGTAATGACCTTCTACCCCACTTTGGGGGCAATCAGCCCCAGCATTTT. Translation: CASNDLLPHFGGNQPQHF. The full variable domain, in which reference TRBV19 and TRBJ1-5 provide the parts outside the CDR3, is DGGITQSPKYLFRKEGQNVTLSCEQNLNHDAMYWYRQDPGQGLRLIYYSQIVNDFQKGDIAEGYSVSREKKESFPLTVTSAQKNPTAFYLCASNDLLPHFGGNQPQHFGDGTRLSIL.

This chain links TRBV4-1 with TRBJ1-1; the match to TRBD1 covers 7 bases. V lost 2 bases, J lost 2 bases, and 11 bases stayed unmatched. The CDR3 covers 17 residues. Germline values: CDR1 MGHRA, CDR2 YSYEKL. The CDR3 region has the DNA TGCGCCAGCAGCCAACTAGGGGCAGGGGGTCTCAACACTGAAGCTTTCTTT. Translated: CASSQLGAGGLNTEAFF.

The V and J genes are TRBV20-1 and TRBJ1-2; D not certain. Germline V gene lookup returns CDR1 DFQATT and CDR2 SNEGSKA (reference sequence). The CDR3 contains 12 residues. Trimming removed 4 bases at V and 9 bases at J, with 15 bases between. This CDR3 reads CSATSYGDSYTF. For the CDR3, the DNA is TGCAGTGCTACCTCGTATGGGGATAGCTACACCTTC.

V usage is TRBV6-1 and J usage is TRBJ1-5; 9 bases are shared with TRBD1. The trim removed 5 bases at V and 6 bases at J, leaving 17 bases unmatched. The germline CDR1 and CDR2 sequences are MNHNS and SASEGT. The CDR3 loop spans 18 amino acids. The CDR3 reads CASSSRSRDRASRQPQHF. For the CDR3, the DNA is TGTGCCAGCAGTTCACGTTCCCGGGACAGGGCATCTCGTCAGCCCCAGCATTTT.

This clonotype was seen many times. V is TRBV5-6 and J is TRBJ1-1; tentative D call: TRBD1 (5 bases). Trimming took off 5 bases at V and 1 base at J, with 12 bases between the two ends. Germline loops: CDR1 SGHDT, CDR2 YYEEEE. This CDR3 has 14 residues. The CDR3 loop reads CASSRRQTNTEAFF. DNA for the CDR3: TGTGCCAGCAGTAGACGACAGACGAACACTGAAGCTTTCTTT.

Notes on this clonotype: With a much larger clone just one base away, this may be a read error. In DNA, the CDR3 is TGTGCCAGCAGCCTAGGGAAGTCCCAGTACTTC. Encoded protein: CASSLGKSQYF. The genes are TRBV12-3 or TRBV12-4 and TRBJ2-5; D is unclear. The CDR3 loop spans 11 amino acids. V dropped 6 bases and J dropped 9 bases, with 11 bases sitting between them.

CDR3 nucleotide sequence: TGCGCCAGCAGCCAAGCACGAAAGGGGGGGACTGAAGCTTTCTTT. Its translation is CASSQARKGGTEAFF. The chain carries TRBV4-1 and TRBJ1-1, with TRBD1 as a possible D gene (6 bases). This CDR3 is 15 amino acids long. The germline V and J ends were trimmed by 1 base and 5 bases, with 14 bases remaining between them. Germline V gene data show CDR1 as MGHRA and CDR2 as YSYEKL.

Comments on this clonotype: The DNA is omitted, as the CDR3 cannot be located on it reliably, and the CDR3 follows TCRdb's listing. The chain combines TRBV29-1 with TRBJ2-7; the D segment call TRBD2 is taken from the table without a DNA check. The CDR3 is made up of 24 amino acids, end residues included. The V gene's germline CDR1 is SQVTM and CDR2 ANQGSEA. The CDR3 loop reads CSVETRDSALYLCASSSGSYEQYF.

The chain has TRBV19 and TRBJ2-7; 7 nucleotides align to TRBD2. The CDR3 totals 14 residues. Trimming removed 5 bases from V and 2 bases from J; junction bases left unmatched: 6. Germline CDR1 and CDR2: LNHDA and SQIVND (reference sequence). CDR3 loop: CASSQRDLTYEQYF. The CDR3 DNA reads TGTGCCAGTAGTCAGCGGGACCTAACCTACGAGCAGTACTTC.

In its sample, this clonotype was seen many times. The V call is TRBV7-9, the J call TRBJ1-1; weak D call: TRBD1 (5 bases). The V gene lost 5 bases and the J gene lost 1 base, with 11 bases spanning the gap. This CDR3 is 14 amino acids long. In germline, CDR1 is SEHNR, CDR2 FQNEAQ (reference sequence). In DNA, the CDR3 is TGTGCCAGCAGCCCGGACACGGGGAACACTGAAGCTTTCTTT. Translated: CASSPDTGNTEAFF.